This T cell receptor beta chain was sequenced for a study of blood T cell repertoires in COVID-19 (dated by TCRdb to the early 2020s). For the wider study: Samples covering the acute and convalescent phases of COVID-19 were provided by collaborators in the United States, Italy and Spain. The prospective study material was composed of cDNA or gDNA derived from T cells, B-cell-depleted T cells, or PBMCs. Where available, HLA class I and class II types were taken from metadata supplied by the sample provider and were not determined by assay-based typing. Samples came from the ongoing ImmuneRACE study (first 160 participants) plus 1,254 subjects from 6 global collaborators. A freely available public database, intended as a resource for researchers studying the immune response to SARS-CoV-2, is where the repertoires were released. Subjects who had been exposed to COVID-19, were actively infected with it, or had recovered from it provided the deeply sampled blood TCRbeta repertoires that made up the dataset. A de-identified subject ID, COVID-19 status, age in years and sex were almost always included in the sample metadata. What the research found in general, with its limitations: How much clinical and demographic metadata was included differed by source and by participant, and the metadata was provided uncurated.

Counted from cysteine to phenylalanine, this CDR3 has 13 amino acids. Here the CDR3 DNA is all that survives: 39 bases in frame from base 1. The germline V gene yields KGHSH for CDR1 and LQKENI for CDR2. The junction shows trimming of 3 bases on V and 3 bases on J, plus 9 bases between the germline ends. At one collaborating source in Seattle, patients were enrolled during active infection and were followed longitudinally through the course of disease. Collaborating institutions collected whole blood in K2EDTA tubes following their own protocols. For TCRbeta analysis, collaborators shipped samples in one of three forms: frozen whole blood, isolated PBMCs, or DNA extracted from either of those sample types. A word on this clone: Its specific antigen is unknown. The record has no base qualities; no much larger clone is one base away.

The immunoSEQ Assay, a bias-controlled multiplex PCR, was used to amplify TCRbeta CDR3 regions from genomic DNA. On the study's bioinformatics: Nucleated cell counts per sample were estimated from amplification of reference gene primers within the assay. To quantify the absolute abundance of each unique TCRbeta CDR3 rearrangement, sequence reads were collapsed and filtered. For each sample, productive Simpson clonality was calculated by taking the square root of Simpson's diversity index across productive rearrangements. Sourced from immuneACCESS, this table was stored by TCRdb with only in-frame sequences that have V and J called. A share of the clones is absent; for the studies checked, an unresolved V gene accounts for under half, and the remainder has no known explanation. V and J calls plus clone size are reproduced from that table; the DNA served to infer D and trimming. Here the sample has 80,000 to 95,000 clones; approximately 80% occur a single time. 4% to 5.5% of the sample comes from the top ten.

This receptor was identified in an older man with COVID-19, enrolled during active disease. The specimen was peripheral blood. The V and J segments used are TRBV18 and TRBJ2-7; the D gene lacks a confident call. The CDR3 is CASSPRGLYEQYF. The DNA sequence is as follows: TGTGCCAGCTCACCGAGAGGCCTCTACGAGCAGTACTTC.